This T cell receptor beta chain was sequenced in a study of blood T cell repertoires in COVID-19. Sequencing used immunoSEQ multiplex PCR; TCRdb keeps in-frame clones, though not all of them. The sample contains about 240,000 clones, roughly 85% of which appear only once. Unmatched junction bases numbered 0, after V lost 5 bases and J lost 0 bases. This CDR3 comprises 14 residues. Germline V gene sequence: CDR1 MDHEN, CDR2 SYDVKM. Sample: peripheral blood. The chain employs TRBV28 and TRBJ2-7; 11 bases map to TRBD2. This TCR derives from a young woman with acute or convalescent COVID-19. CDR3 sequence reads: CASSTSGSSYEQYF. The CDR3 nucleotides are TGTGCCAGCAGTACTAGCGGGAGCTCCTACGAGCAGTACTTC.